This T cell receptor (beta chain) was retrieved from a study of T cell responses to AZD1222 COVID-19 vaccine. Study-wide results and limits: Of spike-specific TCRs, nearly half reportedly target regions left unmutated in variants.

Remarks on this clone: Its antigen is not identified.

Trimming pared 3 bases from V and 10 bases from J, leaving 13 bases between. The length of the CDR3 is 14 residues. Germline CDR1 and CDR2: LGHNT and FRNRAP. Second-dose recipients at about 4 or about 12 weeks were treated as one pooled group. Generated by immunoSEQ multiplex PCR, the TCRdb table keeps only in-frame clones and is missing some. The sample contains some 100,000 clones, approximately 87% of which appear only once. This specimen was peripheral blood, taken 28 days after the second AZD1222 dose. The receptor comes from an adult who received the AZD1222 COVID-19 vaccine. The V and J genes are TRBV12-5 and TRBJ1-6; possibly TRBD1 for D (6 bases). The CDR3 DNA reads TGTGCTAGTGGTTTCTTCCACAGGGAATCACCCCTCCACTTT. Residues: CASGFFHRESPLHF.